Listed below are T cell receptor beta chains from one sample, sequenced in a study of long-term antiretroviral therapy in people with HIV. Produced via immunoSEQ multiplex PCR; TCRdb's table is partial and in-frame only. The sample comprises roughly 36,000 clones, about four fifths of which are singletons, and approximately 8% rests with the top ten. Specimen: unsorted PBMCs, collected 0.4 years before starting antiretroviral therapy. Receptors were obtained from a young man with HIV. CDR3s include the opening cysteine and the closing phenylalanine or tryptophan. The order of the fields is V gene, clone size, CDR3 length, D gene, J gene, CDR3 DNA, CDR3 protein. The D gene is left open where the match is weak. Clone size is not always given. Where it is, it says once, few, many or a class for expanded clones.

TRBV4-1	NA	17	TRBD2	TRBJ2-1	TGCGCCAGCAGCCCCGGGCTTGAGCGGGGGGGTCCCCATGAGCAGTTCTTC	CASSPGLERGGPHEQFF
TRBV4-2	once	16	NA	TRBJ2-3	TGTGCCAGCAGCCTATCTGAAACAGGGAGAACAGATACGCAGTATTTT	CASSLSETGRTDTQYF
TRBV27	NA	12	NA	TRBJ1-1	TGTGCCAGCAGTTTTCCCGGGGGCGAAGCTTTCTTT	CASSFPGGEAFF
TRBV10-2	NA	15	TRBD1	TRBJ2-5	TGCGCCAGCAGTGATCCAGGGACAGGGAAAGAGACCCAGTACTTC	CASSDPGTGKETQYF
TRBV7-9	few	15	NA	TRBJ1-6	TGTGCCAGCAGCTCGACTGGGGAATATAATTCACCCCTCCACTTT	CASSSTGEYNSPLHF
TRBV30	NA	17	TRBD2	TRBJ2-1	TGTGCCGGCTACGGGACTAGCGGGAGGTTCTCCTACAATGAGCAGTTCTTC	CAGYGTSGRFSYNEQFF
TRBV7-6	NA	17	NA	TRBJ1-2	TGTGCCAGCAGCCCAGGAGTTAACTTGTTAGCTAACTATGGCTACACCTTC	CASSPGVNLLANYGYTF
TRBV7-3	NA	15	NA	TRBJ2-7	TGTGCCAGCAGCTTAGGCCCAGGGGAAGGTTACGAGCAGTACTTC	CASSLGPGEGYEQYF
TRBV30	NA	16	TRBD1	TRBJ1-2	TGTGCCTGGAACGGGGACAGGGGGATCCCCAACTATGGCTACACCTTC	CAWNGDRGIPNYGYTF
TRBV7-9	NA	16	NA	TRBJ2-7	TGTGCCAGCAACTTAGTGCTGAGCGGACTCCCCTACGAGCAGTACTTC	CASNLVLSGLPYEQYF
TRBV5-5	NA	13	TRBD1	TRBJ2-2	TGTGCCAGCAGGATACAGGGGACCGGGGAGCTGTTTTTT	CASRIQGTGELFF
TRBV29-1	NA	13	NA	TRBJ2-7	TGCAGCGGAGGGGGTGGGAGGGGCTCCGAGCAGTACTTC	CSGGGGRGSEQYF
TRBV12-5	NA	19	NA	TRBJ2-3	TGTGCTAGTGGTTTGGTGCTGGGGGCCGCGCGGGATTATACAGATACGCAGTATTTT	CASGLVLGAARDYTDTQYF
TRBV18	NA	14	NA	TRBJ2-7	TGTGCCAGCTCACCAGGGGACCGCACCTACGAGCAGTACTTC	CASSPGDRTYEQYF
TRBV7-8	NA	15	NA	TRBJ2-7	TGTGCCAGCAGCTTAAGGGGCTTCGGGTGGTACGAGCAGTACTTC	CASSLRGFGWYEQYF